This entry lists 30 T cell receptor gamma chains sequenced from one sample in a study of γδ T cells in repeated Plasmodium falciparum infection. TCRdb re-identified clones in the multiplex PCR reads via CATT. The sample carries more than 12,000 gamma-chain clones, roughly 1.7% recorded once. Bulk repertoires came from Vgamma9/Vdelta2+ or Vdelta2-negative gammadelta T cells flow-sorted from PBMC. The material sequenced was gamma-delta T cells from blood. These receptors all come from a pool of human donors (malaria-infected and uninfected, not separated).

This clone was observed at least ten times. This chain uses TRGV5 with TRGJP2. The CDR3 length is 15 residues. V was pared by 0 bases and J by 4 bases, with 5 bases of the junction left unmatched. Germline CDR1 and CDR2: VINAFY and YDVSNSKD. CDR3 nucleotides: TGTGCCACCTGGGACAGGCCGGTTAGTGATTGGATCAAGACGTTT. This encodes CATWDRPVSDWIKTF.

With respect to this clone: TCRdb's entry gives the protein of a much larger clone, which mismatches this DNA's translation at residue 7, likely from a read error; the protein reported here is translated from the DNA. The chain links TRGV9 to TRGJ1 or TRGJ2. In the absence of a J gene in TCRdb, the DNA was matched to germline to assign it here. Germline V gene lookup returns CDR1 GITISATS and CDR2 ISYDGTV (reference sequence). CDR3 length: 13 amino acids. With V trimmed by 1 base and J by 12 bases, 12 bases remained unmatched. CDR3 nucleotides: TGTGCCTTGTGGGAGGTCGTACCCCTTGGGAAACTCTTT. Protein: CALWEVVPLGKLF.

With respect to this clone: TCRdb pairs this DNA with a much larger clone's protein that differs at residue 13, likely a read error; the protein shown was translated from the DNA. CDR3 in DNA: TGTGCCTTGTGGGAGGTCTACTCCGAGTTGGGCAAAAGAATCAAGGTATTT. This sequence encodes CALWEVYSELGKRIKVF. This chain links TRGV9 with TRGJP. No J gene was available from TCRdb, and it was assigned here by a germline match of the DNA. Germline V CDR1 and CDR2: GITISATS, ISYDGTV (reference sequence). CDR3 length: 17 amino acids.

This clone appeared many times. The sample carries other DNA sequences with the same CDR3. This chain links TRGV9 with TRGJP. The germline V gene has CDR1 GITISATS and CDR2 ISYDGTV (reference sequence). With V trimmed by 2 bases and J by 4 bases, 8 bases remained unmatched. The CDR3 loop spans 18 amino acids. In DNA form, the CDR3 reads TGTGCCTTGTGGGAGGAGAGAATTCAAGAGTTGGGCAAAAAAATCAAGGTATTT. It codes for CALWEERIQELGKKIKVF.

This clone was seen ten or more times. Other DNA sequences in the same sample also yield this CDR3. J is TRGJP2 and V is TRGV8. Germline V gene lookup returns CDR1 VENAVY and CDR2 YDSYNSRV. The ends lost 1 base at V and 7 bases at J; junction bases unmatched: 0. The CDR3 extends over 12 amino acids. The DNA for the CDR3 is TGTGCCACCTGGGATAGTGATTGGATCAAGACGTTT. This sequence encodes CATWDSDWIKTF.

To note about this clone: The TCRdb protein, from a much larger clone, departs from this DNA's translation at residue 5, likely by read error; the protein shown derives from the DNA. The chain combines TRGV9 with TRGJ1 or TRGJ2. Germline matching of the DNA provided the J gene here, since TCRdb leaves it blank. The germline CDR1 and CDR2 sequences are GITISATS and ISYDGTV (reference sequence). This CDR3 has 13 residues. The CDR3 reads CALWGVWDYKKLF. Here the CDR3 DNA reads TGTGCCTTGTGGGGGGTGTGGGATTATAAGAAACTCTTT.

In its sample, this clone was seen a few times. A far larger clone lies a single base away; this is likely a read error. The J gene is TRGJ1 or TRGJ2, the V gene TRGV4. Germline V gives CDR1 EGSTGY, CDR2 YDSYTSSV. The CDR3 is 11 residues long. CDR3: CAPTRDYKKLF. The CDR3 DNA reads TGTGCCCCGACACGGGATTATAAGAAGCTCTTT.

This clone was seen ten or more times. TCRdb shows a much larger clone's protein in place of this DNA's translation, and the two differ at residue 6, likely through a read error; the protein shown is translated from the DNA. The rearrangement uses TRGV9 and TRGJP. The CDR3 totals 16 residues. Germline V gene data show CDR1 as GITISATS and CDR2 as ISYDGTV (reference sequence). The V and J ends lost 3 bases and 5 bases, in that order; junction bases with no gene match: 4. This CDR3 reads CALWELEELGKKIKVF. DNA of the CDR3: TGTGCCTTGTGGGAGTTAGAAGAGTTGGGCAAAAAAATCAAGGTATTT.

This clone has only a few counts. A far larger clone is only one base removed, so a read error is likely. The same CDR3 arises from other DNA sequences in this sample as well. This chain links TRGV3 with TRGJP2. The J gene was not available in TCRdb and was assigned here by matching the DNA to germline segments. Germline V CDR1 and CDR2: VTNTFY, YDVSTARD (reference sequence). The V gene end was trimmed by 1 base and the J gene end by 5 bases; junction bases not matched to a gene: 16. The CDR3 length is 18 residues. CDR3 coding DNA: TGTGCCACCTGGGACAGACCATTAGGCCCCTGGAGTGATTGGATCAAGACGTTT. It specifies CATWDRPLGPWSDWIKTF.

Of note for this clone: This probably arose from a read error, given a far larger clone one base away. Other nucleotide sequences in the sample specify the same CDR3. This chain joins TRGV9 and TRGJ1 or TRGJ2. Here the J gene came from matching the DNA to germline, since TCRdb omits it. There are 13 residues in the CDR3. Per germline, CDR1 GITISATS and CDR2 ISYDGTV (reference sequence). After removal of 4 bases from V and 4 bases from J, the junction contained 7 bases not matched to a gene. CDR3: CALWEEFYYKKLF. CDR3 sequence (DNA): TGTGCCTTGTGGGAAGAGTTCTATTATAAGAAACTCTTT.

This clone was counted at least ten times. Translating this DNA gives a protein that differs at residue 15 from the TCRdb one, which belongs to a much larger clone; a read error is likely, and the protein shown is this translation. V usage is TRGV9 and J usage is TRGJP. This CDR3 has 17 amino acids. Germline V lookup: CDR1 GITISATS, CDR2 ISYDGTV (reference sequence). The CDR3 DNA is TGTGCCTTGTGGGAGGTGAAGGCCAAGTTGGGCAAAAAAATCAGGGTATTT. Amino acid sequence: CALWEVKAKLGKKIRVF.

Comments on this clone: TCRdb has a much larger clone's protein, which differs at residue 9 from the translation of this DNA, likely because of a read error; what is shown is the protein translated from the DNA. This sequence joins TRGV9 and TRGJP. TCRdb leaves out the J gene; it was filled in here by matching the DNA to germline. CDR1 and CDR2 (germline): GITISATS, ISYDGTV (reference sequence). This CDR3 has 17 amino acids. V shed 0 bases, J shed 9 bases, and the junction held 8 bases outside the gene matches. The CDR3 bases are TGTGCCTTGTGGGAGGTGATTCTAGGGTTGGGCAAAAAAATCAAGGTATTT. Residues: CALWEVILGLGKKIKVF.

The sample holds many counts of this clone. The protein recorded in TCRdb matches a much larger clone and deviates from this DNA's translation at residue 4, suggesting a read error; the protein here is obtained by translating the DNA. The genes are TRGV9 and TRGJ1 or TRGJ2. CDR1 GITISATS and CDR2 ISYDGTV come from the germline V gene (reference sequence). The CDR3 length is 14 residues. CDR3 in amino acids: CALCEVQDYYKKLF. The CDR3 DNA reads TGTGCCTTGTGTGAGGTGCAGGATTATTATAAGAAACTCTTT.

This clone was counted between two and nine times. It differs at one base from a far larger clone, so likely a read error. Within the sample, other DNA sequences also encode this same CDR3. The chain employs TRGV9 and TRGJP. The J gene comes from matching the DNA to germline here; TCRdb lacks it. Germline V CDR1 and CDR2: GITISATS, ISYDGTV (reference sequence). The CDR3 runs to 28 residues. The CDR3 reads CALWEVFRTQSSGPLRLQQELGKKIKVF. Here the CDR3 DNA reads TGTGCCTTGTGGGAGGTGTTCCGAACCCAAAGTTCAGGCCCTTTACGCCTTCAACAAGAGTTGGGCAAGAAAATCAAGGTATTT.

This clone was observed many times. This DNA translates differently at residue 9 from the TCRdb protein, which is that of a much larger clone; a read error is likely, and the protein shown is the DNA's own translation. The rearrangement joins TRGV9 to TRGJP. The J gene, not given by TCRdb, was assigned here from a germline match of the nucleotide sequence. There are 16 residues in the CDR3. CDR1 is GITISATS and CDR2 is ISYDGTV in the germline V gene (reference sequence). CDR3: CALWEIKESGKKIKVF. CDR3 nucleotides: TGTGCCTTGTGGGAGATAAAAGAGTCGGGCAAAAAAATCAAGGTATTT.

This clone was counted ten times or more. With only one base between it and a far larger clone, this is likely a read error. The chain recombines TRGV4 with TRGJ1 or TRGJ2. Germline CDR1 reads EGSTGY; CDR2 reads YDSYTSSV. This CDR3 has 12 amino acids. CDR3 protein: CATWDGLYKKLF. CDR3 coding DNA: TGTGCCACCTGGGATGGGCTTTATAAGAAGCTCTTT.

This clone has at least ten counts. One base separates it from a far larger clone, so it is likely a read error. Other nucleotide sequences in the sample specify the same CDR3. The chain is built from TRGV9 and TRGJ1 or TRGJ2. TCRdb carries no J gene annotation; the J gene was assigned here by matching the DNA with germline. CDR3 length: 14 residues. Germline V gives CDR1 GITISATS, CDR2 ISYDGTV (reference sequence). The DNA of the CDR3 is TGTGCCTTATGGGAGGTGCCCAGGGGCTATAAGAAACTCTTT. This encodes CALWEVPRGYKKLF.

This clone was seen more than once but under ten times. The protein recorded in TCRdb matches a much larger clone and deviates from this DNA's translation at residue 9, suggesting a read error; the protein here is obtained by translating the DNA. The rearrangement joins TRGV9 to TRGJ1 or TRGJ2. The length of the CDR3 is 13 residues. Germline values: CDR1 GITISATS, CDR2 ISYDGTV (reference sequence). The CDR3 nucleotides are TGTGCCTTGTGGGAGCTCAATTATGATAAGAAACTCTTT. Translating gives CALWELNYDKKLF.

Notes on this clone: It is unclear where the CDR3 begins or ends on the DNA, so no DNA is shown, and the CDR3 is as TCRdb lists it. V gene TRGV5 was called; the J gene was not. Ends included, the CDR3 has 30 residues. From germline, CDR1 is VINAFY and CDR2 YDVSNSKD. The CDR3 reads CATWTGPIRNSLAVEQHWLSQVSIGRIQHF.

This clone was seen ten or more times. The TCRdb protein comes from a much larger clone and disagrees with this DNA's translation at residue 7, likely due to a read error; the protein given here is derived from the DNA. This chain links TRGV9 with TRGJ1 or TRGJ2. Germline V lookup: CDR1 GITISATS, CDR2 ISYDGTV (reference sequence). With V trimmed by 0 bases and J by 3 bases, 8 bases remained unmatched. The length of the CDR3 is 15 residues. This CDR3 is CALWEVLPAYYKKLF. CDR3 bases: TGTGCCTTGTGGGAGGTGCTCCCTGCTTATTATAAGAAACTCTTT.

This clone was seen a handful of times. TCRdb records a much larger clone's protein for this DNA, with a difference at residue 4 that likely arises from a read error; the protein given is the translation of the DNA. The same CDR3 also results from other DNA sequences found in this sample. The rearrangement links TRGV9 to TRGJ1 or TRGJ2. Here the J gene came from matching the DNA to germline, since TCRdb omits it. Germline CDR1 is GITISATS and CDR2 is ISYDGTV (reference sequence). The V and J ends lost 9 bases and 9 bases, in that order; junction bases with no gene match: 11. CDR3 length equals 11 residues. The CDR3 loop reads CALRVCPKKLF. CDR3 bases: TGTGCCTTGCGGGTTTGCCCTAAGAAACTCTTT.

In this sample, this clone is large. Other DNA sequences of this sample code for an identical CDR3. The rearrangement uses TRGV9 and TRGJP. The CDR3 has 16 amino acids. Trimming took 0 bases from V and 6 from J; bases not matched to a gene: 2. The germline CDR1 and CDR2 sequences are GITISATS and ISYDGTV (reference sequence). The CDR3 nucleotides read TGTGCCTTGTGGGAGGTGACAGAGTTGGGCAAAAAAATCAAGGTATTT. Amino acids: CALWEVTELGKKIKVF.

The CDR3 sequence is CARCRYKKLF. In DNA form, the CDR3 reads TGTGCGAGGTGCAGATATAAGAAACTCTTT. This chain links TRGV9 with TRGJ1 or TRGJ2. TCRdb is silent on the J gene; assignment here came from matching the DNA to germline. The CDR3 spans 10 residues. Germline assignment: CDR1 GITISATS and CDR2 ISYDGTV (reference sequence).

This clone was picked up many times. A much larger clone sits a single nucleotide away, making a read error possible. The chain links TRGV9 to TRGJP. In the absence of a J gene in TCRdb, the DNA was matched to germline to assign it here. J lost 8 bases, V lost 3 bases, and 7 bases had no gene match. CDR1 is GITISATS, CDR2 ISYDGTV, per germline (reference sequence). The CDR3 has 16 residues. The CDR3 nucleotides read TGTGCCTTGTGGGAGACAAATCAGTTGGGCAAAAAAATCAAGGTATTT. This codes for CALWETNQLGKKIKVF.

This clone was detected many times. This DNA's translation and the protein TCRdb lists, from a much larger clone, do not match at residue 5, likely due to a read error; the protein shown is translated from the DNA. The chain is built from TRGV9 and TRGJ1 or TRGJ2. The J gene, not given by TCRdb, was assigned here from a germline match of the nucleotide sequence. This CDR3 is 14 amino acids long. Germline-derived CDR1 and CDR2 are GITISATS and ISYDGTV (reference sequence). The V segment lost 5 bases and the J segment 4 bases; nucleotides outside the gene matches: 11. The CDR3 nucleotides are TGTGCCTTGTGGGCGGAATTCAAATATTATAAGAAACTCTTT. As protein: CALWAEFKYYKKLF.

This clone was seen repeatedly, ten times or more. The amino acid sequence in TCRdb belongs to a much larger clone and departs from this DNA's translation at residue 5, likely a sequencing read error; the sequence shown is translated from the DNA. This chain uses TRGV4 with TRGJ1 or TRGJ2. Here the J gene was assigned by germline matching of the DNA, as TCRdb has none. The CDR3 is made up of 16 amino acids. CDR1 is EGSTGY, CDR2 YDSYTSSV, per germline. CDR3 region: CATWGGYPPVYYKKLF. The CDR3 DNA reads TGTGCCACCTGGGGTGGGTACCCTCCAGTTTATTATAAGAAACTCTTT.

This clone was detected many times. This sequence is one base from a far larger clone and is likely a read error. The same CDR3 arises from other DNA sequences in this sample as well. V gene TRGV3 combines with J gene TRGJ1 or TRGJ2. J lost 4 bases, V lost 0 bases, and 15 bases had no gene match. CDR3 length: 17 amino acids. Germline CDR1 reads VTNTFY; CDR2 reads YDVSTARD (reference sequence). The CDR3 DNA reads TGTGCCACCTGGGACAGGCGAGGGCTATTGGGATATTATAAGAAACTCTTT. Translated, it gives CATWDRRGLLGYYKKLF.

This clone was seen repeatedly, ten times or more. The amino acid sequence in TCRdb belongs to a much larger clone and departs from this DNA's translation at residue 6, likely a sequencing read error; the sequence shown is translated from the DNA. The chain's CDR3 is CALWESFKKLF. For the CDR3, the DNA is TGTGCCTTGTGGGAGAGTTTTAAGAAACTCTTT. The chain couples TRGV9 to TRGJ1 or TRGJ2. CDR1 and CDR2 (germline): GITISATS, ISYDGTV (reference sequence). The ends lost 3 bases at V and 9 bases at J; junction bases unmatched: 5. The CDR3 consists of 11 residues.

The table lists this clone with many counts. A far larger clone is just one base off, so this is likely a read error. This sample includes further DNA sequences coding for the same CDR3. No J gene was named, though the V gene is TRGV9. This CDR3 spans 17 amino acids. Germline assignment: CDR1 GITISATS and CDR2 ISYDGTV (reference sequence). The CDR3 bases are TGTGCCTTGTGGGAGGAGACGCAAGAGTTGGGCAAAAAAATCAAGGTGTTT. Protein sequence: CALWEETQELGKKIKVF.

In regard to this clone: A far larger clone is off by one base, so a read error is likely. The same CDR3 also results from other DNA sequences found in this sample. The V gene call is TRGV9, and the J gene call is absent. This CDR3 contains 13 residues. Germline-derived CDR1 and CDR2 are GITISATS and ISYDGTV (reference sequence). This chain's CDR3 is CALWGPYYYKKLF. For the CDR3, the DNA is TGTGCCTTGTGGGGACCCTATTATTATAAGAAACTATTT.